Below are 15 T cell receptor beta chains sequenced from a single sample in a study of shared clonotypes between healthy human individuals. Data came from immunoSEQ multiplex PCR; TCRdb stores just in-frame clones and leaves some out. The sample yields about 320,000 clones, 80% to 90% seen once. Sequencing used memory CD8+ T cells sorted from blood. The subset denotes: CD45RO+ cells pooled with CCR7-negative TemRA cells. These receptors were obtained from a man aged 18 to 29 in good health.

V gene TRBV7-2 combines with J gene TRBJ2-3; no clear D. CDR1 and CDR2 from the germline V gene are SGHTA and FQGNSA. V lost 2 bases and J 2 bases, leaving 17 bases between the germline ends. This CDR3 comprises 17 residues. The CDR3 here is CASSLLPVGTLTDTQYF. The CDR3 nucleotides are TGTGCCAGCAGCTTACTACCAGTGGGTACCCTCACAGATACGCAGTATTTT.

The J gene is TRBJ1-2, the V gene TRBV20-1; D call uncertain. The V gene's germline CDR1 is DFQATT and CDR2 SNEGSKA (reference sequence). The CDR3 totals 11 residues. V was cut by 6 bases and J by 4 bases, with 9 bases left in between. CDR3 sequence (DNA): TGCAGTGCCTTTTTGGCCTATGGCTACACCTTC. Its protein product is CSAFLAYGYTF.

The chain recombines TRBV14 with TRBJ1-2, with unresolved D. With 4 bases removed from V and 4 bases from J, the gap between germline ends came to 7 bases. CDR1 is SGHDN, CDR2 FVKESK, per germline. The CDR3 loop spans 12 amino acids. Written as DNA, the CDR3 is TGTGCCAGCAGCCCTTATCTCTATGGCTACACCTTC. Its protein product is CASSPYLYGYTF.

The chain links TRBV10-3 to TRBJ2-2; no clear D gene. Germline CDR1 reads ENHRY; CDR2 reads SYGVKD. The CDR3 consists of 10 residues. Trimming took off 8 bases at V and 5 bases at J, with 3 bases between the two ends. The chain's CDR3 is CAIFTGELFF. The CDR3 DNA reads TGTGCCATCTTTACCGGGGAGCTGTTTTTT.

This chain links TRBV27 with TRBJ2-1, with D possibly TRBD2 on 6 matching bases. CDR3 length: 13 residues. The V gene's germline CDR1 is MNHEY and CDR2 SMNVEV (reference sequence). The V gene lost 6 bases and the J gene lost 4 bases, with 10 bases spanning the gap. CDR3: CASSWDFYNEQFF. CDR3 coding DNA: TGTGCCAGCAGCTGGGACTTTTACAATGAGCAGTTCTTC.

The chain is built from TRBV4-1 and TRBJ1-1; no clear D. This CDR3 region has 17 residues. Germline V CDR1 and CDR2: MGHRA, YSYEKL. V lost 4 bases and J 0 bases, leaving 18 bases between the germline ends. The CDR3 loop is CASSPRFNTAVNTEAFF. CDR3 bases: TGCGCCAGCAGCCCAAGGTTTAATACGGCAGTGAACACTGAAGCTTTCTTT.

This clone was counted once. The V gene is TRBV5-1, the J gene TRBJ1-2, with 8 bases identical to TRBD1. V lost 3 bases to trimming and J lost 7 bases; unmatched junction nucleotides: 14. The CDR3 is 16 amino acids. Per the germline V gene, CDR1 is SGHRS and CDR2 is YFSETQ. In DNA, the CDR3 is TGCGCCAGCAGCTATATACCGGGACAGGATGTGAGTGGCTACACCTTC. It specifies CASSYIPGQDVSGYTF.

V is TRBV7-9 and J is TRBJ2-6; D is undetermined. Trimming pared 1 base from V and 0 bases from J, leaving 10 bases between. CDR3 length: 17 amino acids. Germline CDR1 is SEHNR and CDR2 is FQNEAQ (reference sequence). CDR3 sequence: CASSLGPPISGANVLTF. Written as DNA, the CDR3 is TGTGCCAGCAGCTTAGGCCCCCCTATCTCTGGGGCCAACGTCCTGACTTTC. Combining the CDR3 with reference TRBV7-9 and TRBJ2-6 gives the whole variable domain DTGVSQNPRHKITKRGQNVTFRCDPISEHNRLYWYRQTLGQGPEFLTYFQNEAQLEKSRLLSDRFSAERPKGSFSTLEIQRTEQGDSAMYLCASSLGPPISGANVLTFGAGSRLTVL.

The chain carries TRBV27 and TRBJ1-5; no reliable D call. V was clipped by 6 bases and J by 6 bases, with 9 bases between them. The germline V gene encodes CDR1 MNHEY and CDR2 SMNVEV (reference sequence). CDR3 length: 12 residues. The CDR3 coding sequence is TGTGCCAGCAGGCGTGGTGGTCAGCCCCAGCATTTT. It yields the protein CASRRGGQPQHF.

The chain carries TRBV10-1 and TRBJ2-7; D might be TRBD2 (5 bases). Trimming removed 2 bases from V and 2 bases from J, with 10 bases in between. From germline, CDR1 is WNHNN and CDR2 SYGVQD (reference sequence). The CDR3 loop spans 14 amino acids. CDR3 amino acids: CASSETGGTYEQYF. The CDR3 DNA follows: TGCGCCAGCAGTGAGACTGGAGGAACCTACGAGCAGTACTTC.

The CDR3 DNA reads TGTGCCAGCTCTGGACAGATAAACTCCTACGAGCAGTACTTC. Translation: CASSGQINSYEQYF. The chain uses TRBV18 and TRBJ2-7, with D tentatively TRBD1 (6 bases). This CDR3 comprises 14 residues. CDR1 and CDR2 (germline): KGHSH, LQKENI. Trimming took off 6 bases at V and 0 bases at J, with 12 bases between the two ends.

This clone occurred once. The chain links TRBV2 to TRBJ2-3, with 10 bases fitting TRBD1. Germline CDR1 SNHLY, CDR2 FYNNEI. The CDR3 length is 15 residues. V gave up 7 bases and J gave up 0 bases; unmatched junction bases: 4. Here the CDR3 reads CASTPGQGSTDTQYF. CDR3 nucleotides: TGTGCCAGCACGCCGGGACAGGGGAGCACAGATACGCAGTATTTT. Full variable domain (remainder filled in from reference TRBV2 and TRBJ2-3): EPEVTQTPSHQVTQMGQEVILRCVPISNHLYFYWYRQILGQKVEFLVSFYNNEISEKSEIFDDQFSVERPDGSNFTLKIRSTKLEDSAMYFCASTPGQGSTDTQYFGPGTRLTVL.

This rearrangement joins TRBV4-2 to TRBJ2-1, with 8 bases aligning to TRBD2. Germline V gives CDR1 LGHNA, CDR2 YNFKEQ. The CDR3 is 16 amino acids. After removal of 0 bases from V and 5 bases from J, the junction contained 6 bases not matched to a gene. Written as DNA, the CDR3 is TGTGCCAGCAGCCAAGATTTAAGCGGGGGAGACAATGAGCAGTTCTTC. Its protein product is CASSQDLSGGDNEQFF.

Turning to this clone: Other nucleotide sequences from this sample produce the same CDR3. The genes are TRBV6-6 and TRBJ2-5; 8 bases match TRBD1. V lost 2 bases to trimming and J lost 5 bases; unmatched junction nucleotides: 1. Germline V gene sequence: CDR1 MNHNY, CDR2 SVGAGI (reference sequence). The CDR3 has 13 amino acids. The DNA for the CDR3 is TGTGCCAGCAGTTACGACAGGGGTGAGACCCAGTACTTC. Residues: CASSYDRGETQYF.

V and J are TRBV5-1 and TRBJ2-5; 10 nucleotides line up with TRBD1. The V gene's germline CDR1 is SGHRS and CDR2 YFSETQ. Trimming removed 4 bases from V and 4 bases from J; junction bases left unmatched: 4. The CDR3 is 14 amino acids. CDR3 in DNA: TGCGCCAGCAGCCCCGGACAGGGGGTAGAGACCCAGTACTTC. Translation: CASSPGQGVETQYF. Full variable domain (missing parts from reference TRBV5-1 and TRBJ2-5): KAGVTQTPRYLIKTRGQQVTLSCSPISGHRSVSWYQQTPGQGLQFLFEYFSETQRNKGNFPGRFSGRQFSNSRSEMNVSTLELGDSALYLCASSPGQGVETQYFGPGTRLLVL.